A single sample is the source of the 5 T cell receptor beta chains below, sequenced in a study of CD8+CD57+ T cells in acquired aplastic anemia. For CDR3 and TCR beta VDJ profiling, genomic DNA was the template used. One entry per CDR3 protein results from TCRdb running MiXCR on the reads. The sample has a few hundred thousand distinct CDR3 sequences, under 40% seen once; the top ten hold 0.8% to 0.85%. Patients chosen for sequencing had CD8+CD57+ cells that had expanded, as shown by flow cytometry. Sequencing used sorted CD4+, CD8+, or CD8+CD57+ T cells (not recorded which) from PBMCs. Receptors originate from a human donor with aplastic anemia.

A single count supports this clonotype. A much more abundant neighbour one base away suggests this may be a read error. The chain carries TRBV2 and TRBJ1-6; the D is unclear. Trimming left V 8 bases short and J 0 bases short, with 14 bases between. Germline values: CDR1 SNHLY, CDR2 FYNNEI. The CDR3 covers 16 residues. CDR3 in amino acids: CASHSGGGSYNSPLHF. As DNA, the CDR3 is TGTGCCAGCCACTCTGGAGGCGGCTCCTATAATTCACCCCTCCACTTT. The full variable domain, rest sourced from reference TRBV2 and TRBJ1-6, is EPEVTQTPSHQVTQMGQEVILRCVPISNHLYFYWYRQILGQKVEFLVSFYNNEISEKSEIFDDQFSVERPDGSNFTLKIRSTKLEDSAMYFCASHSGGGSYNSPLHFGNGTRLTVT.

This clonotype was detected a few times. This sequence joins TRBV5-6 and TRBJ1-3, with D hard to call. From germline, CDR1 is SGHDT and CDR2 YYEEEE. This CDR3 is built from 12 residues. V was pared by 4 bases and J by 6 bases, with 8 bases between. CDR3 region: CASSLDANTIYF. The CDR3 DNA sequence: TGTGCCAGCAGCCTGGATGCAAACACCATATATTTT.

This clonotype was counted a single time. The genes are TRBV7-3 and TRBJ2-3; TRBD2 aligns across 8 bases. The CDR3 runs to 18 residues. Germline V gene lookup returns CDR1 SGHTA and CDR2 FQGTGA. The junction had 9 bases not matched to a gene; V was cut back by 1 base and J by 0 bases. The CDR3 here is CASSLNPGGEVSTDTQYF. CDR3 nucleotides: TGTGCCAGCAGCTTAAACCCGGGAGGGGAGGTTAGCACAGATACGCAGTATTTT.

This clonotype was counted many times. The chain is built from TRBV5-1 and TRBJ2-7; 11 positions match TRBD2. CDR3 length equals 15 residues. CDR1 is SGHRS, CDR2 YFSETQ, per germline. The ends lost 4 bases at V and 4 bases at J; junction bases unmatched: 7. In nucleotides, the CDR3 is TGCGCCAGCAGCACCATTAGCGGGGGGGGTTACGAGCAGTACTTC. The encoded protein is CASSTISGGGYEQYF.

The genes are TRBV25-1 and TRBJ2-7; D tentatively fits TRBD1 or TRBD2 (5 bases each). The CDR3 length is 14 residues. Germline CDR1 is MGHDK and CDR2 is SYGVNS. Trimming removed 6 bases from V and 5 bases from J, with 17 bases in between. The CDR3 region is CASSHRDRVDEQYF. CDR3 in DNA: TGTGCCAGCAGCCACCGGGACCGTGTCGACGAGCAGTACTTC.